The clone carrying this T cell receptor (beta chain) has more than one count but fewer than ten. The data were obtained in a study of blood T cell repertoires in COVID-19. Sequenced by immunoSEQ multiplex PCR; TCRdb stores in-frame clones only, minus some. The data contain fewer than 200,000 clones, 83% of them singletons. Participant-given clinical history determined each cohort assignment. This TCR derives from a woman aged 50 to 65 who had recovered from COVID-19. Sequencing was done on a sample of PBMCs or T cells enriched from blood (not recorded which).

As DNA, the CDR3 is TGTGCCAGCAAGGGGACAGGGGGCTTAGGGCCCCAGCATTTT. Translation gives CASKGTGGLGPQHF. The chain carries TRBV2 and TRBJ1-5; 12 positions match TRBD1. Germline V gives CDR1 SNHLY, CDR2 FYNNEI. The CDR3 is 14 residues long. V shed 7 bases, J shed 9 bases, and the junction held 7 bases outside the gene matches.